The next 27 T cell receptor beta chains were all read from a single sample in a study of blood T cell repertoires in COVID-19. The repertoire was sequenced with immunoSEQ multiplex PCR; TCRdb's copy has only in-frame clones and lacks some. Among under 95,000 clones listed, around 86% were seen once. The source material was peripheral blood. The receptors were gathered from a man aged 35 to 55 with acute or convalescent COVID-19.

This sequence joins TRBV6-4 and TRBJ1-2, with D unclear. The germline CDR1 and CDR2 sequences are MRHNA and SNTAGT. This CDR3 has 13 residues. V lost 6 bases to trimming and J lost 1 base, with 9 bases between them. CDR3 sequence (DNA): TGTGCCAGCAGCCCTGGCCTTAACTATGGCTACACCTTC. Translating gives CASSPGLNYGYTF.

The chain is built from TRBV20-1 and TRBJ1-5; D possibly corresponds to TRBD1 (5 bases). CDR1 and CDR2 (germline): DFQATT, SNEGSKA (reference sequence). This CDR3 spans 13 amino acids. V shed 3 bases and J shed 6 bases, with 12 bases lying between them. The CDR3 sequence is CSASTQGSQPQHF. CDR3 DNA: TGCAGTGCTAGTACCCAGGGAAGTCAGCCCCAGCATTTT.

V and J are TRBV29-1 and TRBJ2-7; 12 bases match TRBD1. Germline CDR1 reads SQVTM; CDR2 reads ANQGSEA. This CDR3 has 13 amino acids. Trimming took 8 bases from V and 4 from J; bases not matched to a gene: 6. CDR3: CSCGTGGTYEQYF. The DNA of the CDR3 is TGCAGCTGTGGGACAGGGGGCACGTACGAGCAGTACTTC.

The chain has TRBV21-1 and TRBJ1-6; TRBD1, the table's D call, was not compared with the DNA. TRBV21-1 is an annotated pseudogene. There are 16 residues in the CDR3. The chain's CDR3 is CASSKDRDRNNSPLHF. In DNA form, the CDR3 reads TGTGCCAGCAGCAAAGATAGGGACAGGAACAATTCACCCCTCCACTTT.

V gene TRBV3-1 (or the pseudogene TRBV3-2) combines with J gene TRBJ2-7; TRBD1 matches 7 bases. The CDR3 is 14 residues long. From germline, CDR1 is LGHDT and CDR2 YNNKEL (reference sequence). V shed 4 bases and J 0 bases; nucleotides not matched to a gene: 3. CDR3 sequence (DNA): TGTGCCAGCAGCCCGGACAGGTACTCCTACGAGCAGTACTTC. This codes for CASSPDRYSYEQYF.

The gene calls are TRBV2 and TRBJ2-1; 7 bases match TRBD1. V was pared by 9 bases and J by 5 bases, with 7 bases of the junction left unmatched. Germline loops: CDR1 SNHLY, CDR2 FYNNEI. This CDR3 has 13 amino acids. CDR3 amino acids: CARGQQGHNEQFF. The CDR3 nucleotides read TGTGCCAGAGGACAACAGGGGCACAATGAGCAGTTCTTC.

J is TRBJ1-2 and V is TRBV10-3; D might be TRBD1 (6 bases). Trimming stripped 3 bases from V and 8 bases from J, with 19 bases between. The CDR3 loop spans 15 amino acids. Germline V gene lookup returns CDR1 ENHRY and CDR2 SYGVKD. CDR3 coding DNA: TGTGCCATCAGTGACCAACCGGACAGCGCGACGGGCTACACCTTC. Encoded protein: CAISDQPDSATGYTF.

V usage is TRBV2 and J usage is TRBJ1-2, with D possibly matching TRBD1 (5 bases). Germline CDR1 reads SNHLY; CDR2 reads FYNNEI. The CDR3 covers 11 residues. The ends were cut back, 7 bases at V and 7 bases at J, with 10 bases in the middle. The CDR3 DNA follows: TGTGCCAGCACAGGGTTTCGTGGCTACACCTTC. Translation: CASTGFRGYTF.

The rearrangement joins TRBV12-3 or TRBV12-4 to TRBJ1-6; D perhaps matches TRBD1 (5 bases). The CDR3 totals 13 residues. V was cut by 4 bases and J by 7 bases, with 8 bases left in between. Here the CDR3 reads CASSWGYNSPLHF. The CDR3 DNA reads TGTGCCAGCAGTTGGGGCTACAATTCACCCCTCCACTTT.

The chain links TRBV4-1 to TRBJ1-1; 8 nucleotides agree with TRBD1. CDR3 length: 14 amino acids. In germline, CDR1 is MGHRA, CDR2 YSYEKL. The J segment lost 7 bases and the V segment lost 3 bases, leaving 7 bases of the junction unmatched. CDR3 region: CASSHQDRDNEAFF. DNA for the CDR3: TGCGCCAGCAGCCATCAGGACAGGGATAATGAAGCTTTCTTT.

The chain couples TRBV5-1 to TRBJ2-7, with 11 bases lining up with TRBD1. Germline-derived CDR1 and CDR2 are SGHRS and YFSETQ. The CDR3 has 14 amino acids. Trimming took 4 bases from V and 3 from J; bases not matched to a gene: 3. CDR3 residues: CASSTGTGGYEQYF. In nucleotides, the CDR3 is TGCGCCAGCAGCACCGGGACAGGGGGCTACGAGCAGTACTTC.

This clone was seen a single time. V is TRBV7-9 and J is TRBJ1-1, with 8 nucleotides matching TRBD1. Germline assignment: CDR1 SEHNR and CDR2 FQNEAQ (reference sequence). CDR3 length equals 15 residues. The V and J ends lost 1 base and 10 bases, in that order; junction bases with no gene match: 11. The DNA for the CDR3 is TGTGCCAGCAGCTTAGGAGACAGGGGTAGGGCGATAGCTTTCTTT. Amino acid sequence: CASSLGDRGRAIAFF.

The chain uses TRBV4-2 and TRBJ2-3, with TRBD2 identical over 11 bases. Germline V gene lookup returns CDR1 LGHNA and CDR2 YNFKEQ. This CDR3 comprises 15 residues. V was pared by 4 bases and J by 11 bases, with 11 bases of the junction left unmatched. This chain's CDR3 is CASSRESSGGAGQYF. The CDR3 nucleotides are TGTGCCAGCAGCCGAGAGAGTAGCGGGGGGGCTGGGCAGTATTTT.

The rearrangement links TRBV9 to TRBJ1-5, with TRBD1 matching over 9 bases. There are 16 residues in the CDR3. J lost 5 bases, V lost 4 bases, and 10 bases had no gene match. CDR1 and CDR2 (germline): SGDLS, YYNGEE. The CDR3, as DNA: TGTGCCAGCAGCACCCGACAGGGGGTATTAGATCAGCCCCAGCATTTT. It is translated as CASSTRQGVLDQPQHF.

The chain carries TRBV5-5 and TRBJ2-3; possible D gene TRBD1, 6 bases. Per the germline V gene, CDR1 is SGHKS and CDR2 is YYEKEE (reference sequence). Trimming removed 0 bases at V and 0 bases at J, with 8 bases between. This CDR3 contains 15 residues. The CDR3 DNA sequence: TGTGCCAGCAGCTTGGGGACAGTTAGCACAGATACGCAGTATTTT. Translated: CASSLGTVSTDTQYF. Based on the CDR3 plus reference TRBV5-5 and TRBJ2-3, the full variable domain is DAGVTQSPTHLIKTRGQQVTLRCSPISGHKSVSWYQQVLGQGPQFIFQYYEKEERGRGNFPDRFSARQFPNYSSELNVNALLLGDSALYLCASSLGTVSTDTQYFGPGTRLTVL.

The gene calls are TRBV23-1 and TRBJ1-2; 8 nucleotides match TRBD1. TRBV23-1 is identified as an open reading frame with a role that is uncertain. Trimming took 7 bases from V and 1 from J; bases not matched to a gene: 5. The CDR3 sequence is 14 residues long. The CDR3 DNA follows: TGCGCCAGCAAAGGGGGACAGGTTAACTATGGCTACACCTTC. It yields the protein CASKGGQVNYGYTF.

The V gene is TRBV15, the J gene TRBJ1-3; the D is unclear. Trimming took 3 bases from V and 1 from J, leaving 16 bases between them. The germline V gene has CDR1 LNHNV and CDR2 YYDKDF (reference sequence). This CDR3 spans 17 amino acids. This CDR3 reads CATSSSLLEGSGNTIYF. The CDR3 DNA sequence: TGTGCCACCAGCAGCAGTTTGCTGGAGGGATCTGGAAACACCATATATTTT.

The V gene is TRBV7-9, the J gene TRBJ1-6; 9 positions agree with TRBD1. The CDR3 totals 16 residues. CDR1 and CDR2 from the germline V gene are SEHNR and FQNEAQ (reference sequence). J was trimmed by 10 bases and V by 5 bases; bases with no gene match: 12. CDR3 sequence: CASSNSGQGGGSPLHF. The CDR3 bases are TGTGCCAGCAGCAATTCGGGACAGGGCGGAGGGTCACCCCTCCACTTT. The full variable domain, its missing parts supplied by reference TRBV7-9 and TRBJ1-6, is DTGVSQNPRHKITKRGQNVTFRCDPISEHNRLYWYRQTLGQGPEFLTYFQNEAQLEKSRLLSDRFSAERPKGSFSTLEIQRTEQGDSAMYLCASSNSGQGGGSPLHFGNGTRLTVT.

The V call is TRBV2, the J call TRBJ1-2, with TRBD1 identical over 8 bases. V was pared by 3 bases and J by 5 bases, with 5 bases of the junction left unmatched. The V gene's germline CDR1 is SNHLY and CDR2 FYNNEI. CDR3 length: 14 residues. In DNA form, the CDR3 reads TGTGCCAGCAGTGAGACGGACAGGGCGTATGGCTACACCTTC. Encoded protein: CASSETDRAYGYTF.

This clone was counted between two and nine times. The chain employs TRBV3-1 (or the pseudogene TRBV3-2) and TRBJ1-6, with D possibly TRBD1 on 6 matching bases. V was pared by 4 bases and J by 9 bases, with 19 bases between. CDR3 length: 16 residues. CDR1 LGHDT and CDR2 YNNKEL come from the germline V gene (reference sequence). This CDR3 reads CASSPLMSGGGSPLHF. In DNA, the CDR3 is TGTGCCAGCAGCCCCCTGATGTCGGGGGGCGGTTCACCCCTCCACTTT.

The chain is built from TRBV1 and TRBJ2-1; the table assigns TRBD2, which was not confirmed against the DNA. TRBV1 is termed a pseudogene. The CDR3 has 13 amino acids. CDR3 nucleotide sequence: TGCACCAAGACAGGACTAGCGGGAGTAAGGCAGTTCTTC. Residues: CTKTGLAGVRQFF.

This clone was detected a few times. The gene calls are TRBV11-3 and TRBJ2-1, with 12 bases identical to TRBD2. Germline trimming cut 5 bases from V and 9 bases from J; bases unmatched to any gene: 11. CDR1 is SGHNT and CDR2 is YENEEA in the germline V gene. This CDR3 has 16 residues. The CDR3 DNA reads TGTGCCAGCAGCGTTGGGACTAGCGGGCCCTCCGGTGAGCAGTTCTTC. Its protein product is CASSVGTSGPSGEQFF.

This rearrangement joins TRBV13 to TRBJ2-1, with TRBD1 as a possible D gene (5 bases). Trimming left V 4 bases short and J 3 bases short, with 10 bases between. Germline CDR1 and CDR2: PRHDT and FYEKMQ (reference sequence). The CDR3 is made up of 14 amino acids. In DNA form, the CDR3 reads TGTGCCAGCAGCTCCCCGACAGACTACAATGAGCAGTTCTTC. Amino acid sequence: CASSSPTDYNEQFF.

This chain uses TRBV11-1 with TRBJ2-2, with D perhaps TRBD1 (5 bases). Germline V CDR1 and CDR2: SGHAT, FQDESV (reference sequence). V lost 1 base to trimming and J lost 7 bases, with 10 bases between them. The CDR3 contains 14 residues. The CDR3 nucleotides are TGTGCCAGCAGCTTAGGTTTTCAGGGCGGGGAGCTGTTTTTT. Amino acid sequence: CASSLGFQGGELFF.

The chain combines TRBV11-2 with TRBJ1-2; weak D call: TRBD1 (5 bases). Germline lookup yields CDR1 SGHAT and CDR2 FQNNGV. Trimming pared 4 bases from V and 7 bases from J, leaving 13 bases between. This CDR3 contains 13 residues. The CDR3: CASSSLQEVGYTF. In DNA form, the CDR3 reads TGTGCCAGCAGCTCGCTACAGGAAGTTGGCTACACCTTC.

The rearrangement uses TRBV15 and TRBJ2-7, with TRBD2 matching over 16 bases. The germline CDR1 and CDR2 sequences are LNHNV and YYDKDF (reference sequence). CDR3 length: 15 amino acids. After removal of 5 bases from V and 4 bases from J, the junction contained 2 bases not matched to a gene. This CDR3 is CATSPGLAGGYEQYF. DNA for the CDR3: TGTGCCACCAGCCCGGGACTAGCGGGAGGGTACGAGCAGTACTTC. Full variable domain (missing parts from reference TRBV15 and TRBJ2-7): DAMVIQNPRYQVTQFGKPVTLSCSQTLNHNVMYWYQQKSSQAPKLLFHYYDKDFNNEADTPDNFQSRRPNTSFCFLDIRSPGLGDTAMYLCATSPGLAGGYEQYFGPGTRLTVT.

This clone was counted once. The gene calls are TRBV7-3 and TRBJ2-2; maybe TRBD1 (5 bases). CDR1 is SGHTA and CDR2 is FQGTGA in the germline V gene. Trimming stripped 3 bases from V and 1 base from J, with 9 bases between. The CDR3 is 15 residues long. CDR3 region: CASSFNDRNTGELFF. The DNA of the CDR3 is TGTGCCAGCAGCTTCAACGACAGGAACACCGGGGAGCTGTTTTTT. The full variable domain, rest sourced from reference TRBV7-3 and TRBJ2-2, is GAGVSQTPSNKVTEKGKYVELRCDPISGHTALYWYRQSLGQGPEFLIYFQGTGAADDSGLPNDRFFAVRPEGSVSTLKIQRTERGDSAVYLCASSFNDRNTGELFFGEGSRLTVL.